Each of the 2 T cell receptor beta chains below was sequenced from the same sample in a study of CD8 T cells in ankylosing spondylitis. Each CDR3 protein is one row after TCRdb ran MiXCR on the 5' RACE reads. Of 50,000 to 70,000 distinct CDR3 sequences listed, roughly 6.1% are singletons. Material: synovial fluid, either unsorted or a sorted T cell fraction (not recorded which). The origin of the receptors is a male donor with ankylosing spondylitis.

The sample holds many counts of this clonotype. This chain links TRBV28 with TRBJ1-6; D unclear. CDR1 and CDR2 (germline): MDHEN, SYDVKM. This CDR3 is built from 14 residues. The V end was cut by 1 base, the J end by 9 bases, with 10 bases between. The CDR3 protein is CASSLSPEISPLHF. The CDR3, as DNA: TGTGCCAGCAGTTTATCCCCCGAGATTTCACCCCTCCACTTT.

This clonotype is categorized as medium-sized. The chain has TRBV29-1 and TRBJ2-1; TRBD2 aligns across 7 bases. V lost 6 bases and J lost 5; bases outside the gene matches: 13. Germline CDR1 and CDR2: SQVTM and ANQGSEA. This CDR3 is 15 amino acids long. In nucleotides, the CDR3 is TGCAGCGTAGTAGACAGCGGGAAGAGAGACAATGAGCAGTTCTTC. This codes for CSVVDSGKRDNEQFF.